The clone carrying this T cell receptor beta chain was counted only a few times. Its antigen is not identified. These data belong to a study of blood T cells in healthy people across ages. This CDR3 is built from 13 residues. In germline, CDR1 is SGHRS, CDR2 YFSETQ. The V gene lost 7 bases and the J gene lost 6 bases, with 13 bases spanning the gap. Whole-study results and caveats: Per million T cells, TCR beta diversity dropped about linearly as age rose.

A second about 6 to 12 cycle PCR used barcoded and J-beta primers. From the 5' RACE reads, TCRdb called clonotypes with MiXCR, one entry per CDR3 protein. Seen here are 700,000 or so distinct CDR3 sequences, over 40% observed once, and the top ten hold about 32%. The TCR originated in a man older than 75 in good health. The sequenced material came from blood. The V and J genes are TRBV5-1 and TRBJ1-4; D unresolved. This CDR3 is CASRGAGDEKLFF. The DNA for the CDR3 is TGCGCCAGCCGGGGAGCTGGGGATGAAAAACTGTTTTTT. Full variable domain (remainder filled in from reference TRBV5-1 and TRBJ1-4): KAGVTQTPRYLIKTRGQQVTLSCSPISGHRSVSWYQQTPGQGLQFLFEYFSETQRNKGNFPGRFSGRQFSNSRSEMNVSTLELGDSALYLCASRGAGDEKLFFGSGTQLSVL.